The rows below give T cell receptor beta chains drawn from one sample of a study of radiation and T cells in renal cell carcinoma. The data were produced by immunoSEQ multiplex PCR, yet TCRdb's version contains in-frame clones alone and is incomplete. There are around 74,000 clones in the sample; over 65% occur only once, and about 2.5% lies in the top ten. Sequenced material: blood, taken from a patient whose treatment included radiotherapy and nephrectomy. All receptors come from an older woman with renal cell carcinoma. Both conserved end residues are part of each CDR3. The D gene is left open where the match is weak. For some rows the clone size is stated as once, few or many, or as a class when expanded; others skip it.

j_call	d_call	clone_size	v_call	cdr3_aa	cdr3_nt
TRBJ2-7	NA	few	TRBV19	CASSGGHEQYF	TGTGCCAGTAGTGGGGGCCACGAGCAGTACTTC
TRBJ2-7	NA	NA	TRBV29-1	CSVLIYGIYEQYF	TGCAGCGTTCTCATCTACGGGATCTACGAGCAGTACTTC
TRBJ1-2	NA	NA	TRBV6-1	CASSEAYEGNYGYTF	TGTGCCAGCAGTGAAGCGTATGAAGGAAACTATGGCTACACCTTC
TRBJ1-2	TRBD1	NA	TRBV27	CASKDRAGYGYTF	TGTGCCAGCAAGGACAGGGCTGGGTATGGCTACACCTTC
TRBJ2-1	NA	NA	TRBV25-1	CASSALRLIF	TGTGCCAGCAGTGCCCTCCGGTTGATCTTC
TRBJ1-6	TRBD1	NA	TRBV18	CASSLGQDNSPLHF	TGTGCCAGCTCACTGGGACAGGACAATTCACCCCTCCACTTT
TRBJ2-2	NA	NA	TRBV30	CAWSGGRTNTGELFF	TGTGCCTGGAGCGGTGGCAGGACGAACACCGGGGAGCTGTTTTTT
TRBJ1-2	TRBD1	NA	TRBV9	CASSAQGYYGYTF	TGTGCCAGCAGCGCACAGGGGTACTATGGCTACACCTTC
TRBJ2-1	NA	once	TRBV11-1	CASSQGRTNSYNEQFF	TGTGCCAGCAGCCAAGGACGGACGAACTCCTACAATGAGCAGTTCTTC
TRBJ2-1	NA	NA	TRBV5-1	CASSLAVLAGSNEQFF	TGCGCCAGCAGCTTGGCTGTCCTGGCAGGGTCGAATGAGCAGTTCTTC
TRBJ1-4	NA	NA	TRBV6-1	CASSKGGAGEKLFF	TGTGCCAGCAGTAAGGGGGGGGCAGGGGAAAAACTGTTTTTT
TRBJ2-3	NA	NA	TRBV5-1	CASSLGRSTDTQYF	TGCGCCAGCAGCTTGGGGCGGTCCACAGATACGCAGTATTTT
TRBJ1-6	NA	NA	TRBV5-1	CASSLAENSPLHF	TGCGCCAGCAGCTTGGCAGAGAATTCACCCCTCCACTTT
TRBJ2-2	NA	NA	TRBV28	CASSFTRANTGELFF	TGTGCCAGCAGTTTTACACGAGCGAACACCGGGGAGCTGTTTTTT
TRBJ2-3	NA	NA	TRBV18	CASSPPPGQLSNTQYF	TGTGCCAGCTCACCACCCCCCGGACAGTTGTCAAATACGCAGTATTTT
TRBJ1-2	NA	NA	TRBV6-5	CASSYTQAYGYTF	TGTGCCAGCAGTTACACCCAGGCTTATGGCTACACCTTC
TRBJ1-3	NA	once	TRBV28	CASSRQVSSNTIYF	TGTGCCAGCAGTAGACAGGTCTCATCAAACACCATATATTTT
TRBJ2-2	NA	NA	TRBV6-5	CASSYPSTGELFF	TGTGCCAGCAGTTATCCCAGCACCGGGGAGCTGTTTTTT
TRBJ2-1	TRBD2	NA	TRBV25-1	CASSEVSDGTSLYNEQFF	TGTGCCAGCAGTGAGGTCTCGGACGGGACTAGTCTGTACAATGAGCAGTTCTTC
TRBJ2-7	NA	NA	TRBV2	CASSDPPGDYEQYF	TGTGCCAGCAGCGATCCCCCCGGGGATTACGAGCAGTACTTC
TRBJ1-1	NA	NA	TRBV6-5	CASLGTEAFF	TGTGCCAGCTTAGGCACTGAAGCTTTCTTT
TRBJ1-2	NA	NA	TRBV5-6	CASSLGGLRSYGYTF	TGTGCCAGCAGCTTGGGGGGGTTACGTAGCTATGGCTACACCTTC
TRBJ1-2	NA	few	TRBV6-5	CASSSFGRGGYTF	TGTGCCAGCAGTTCCTTCGGGAGGGGGGGCTACACCTTC
TRBJ2-7	NA	NA	TRBV11-2	CASSLNALTYEQYF	TGTGCCAGCAGCTTAAACGCGCTGACCTACGAGCAGTACTTC
TRBJ2-7	TRBD2	NA	TRBV7-3	CASSPMTSGRVAYEQYF	TGTGCCAGCAGCCCAATGACTAGCGGGAGGGTGGCCTACGAGCAGTACTTC
TRBJ1-5	TRBD1	NA	TRBV27	CASRSTGTGGGDQPQHF	TGTGCCAGCAGATCGACCGGGACAGGGGGCGGGGATCAGCCCCAGCATTTT
TRBJ2-6	NA	NA	TRBV6-1	CASRAPGANVLTF	TGTGCCAGCAGGGCCCCTGGGGCCAACGTCCTGACTTTC
TRBJ1-2	NA	NA	TRBV2	CASSEEAYGYTF	TGTGCCAGCAGTGAAGAGGCCTATGGCTACACCTTC
TRBJ1-2	NA	NA	TRBV5-1	CASSSPEGPLEQPYGYTF	TGCGCCAGCAGCTCCCCTGAGGGCCCCTTAGAGCAGCCCTATGGCTACACCTTC
TRBJ1-1	NA	NA	TRBV7-3	CASSFSAERTEAFF	TGTGCCAGCAGCTTTTCCGCCGAGCGGACTGAAGCTTTCTTT
TRBJ1-2	NA	NA	TRBV6-5	CASMGRGDYGYTF	TGTGCCAGCATGGGGAGGGGAGACTATGGCTACACCTTC
TRBJ2-7	NA	NA	TRBV19	CASSIEDGYEQYF	TGTGCCAGTAGTATAGAGGACGGCTACGAGCAGTACTTC
TRBJ1-5	NA	once	TRBV6-1	CASSDWTANQPQHF	TGTGCCAGCAGCGACTGGACAGCCAATCAGCCCCAGCATTTT
TRBJ2-7	NA	NA	TRBV5-1	CASSFGRRNEQYF	TGCGCCAGCAGCTTCGGACGGAGGAACGAGCAGTACTTC
TRBJ1-6	TRBD1	NA	TRBV28	CASRGQGNSPLHF	TGTGCCAGCAGGGGACAGGGAAATTCACCCCTCCACTTT
TRBJ1-5	NA	NA	TRBV20-1	CSAGNQPQHF	TGCAGTGCTGGGAATCAGCCCCAGCATTTT
TRBJ1-1	TRBD1	few	TRBV4-1	CASSQVQGAWNTEAFF	TGCGCCAGCAGCCAGGTGCAGGGGGCATGGAACACTGAAGCTTTCTTT
TRBJ1-1	NA	NA	TRBV6-1	CASTTGGLRNTEAFF	TGTGCCAGCACGACAGGTGGGCTCAGGAACACTGAAGCTTTCTTT
TRBJ1-1	TRBD1	NA	TRBV6-1	CASRGQGMNTEAFF	TGTGCCAGCAGGGGACAGGGAATGAACACTGAAGCTTTCTTT
TRBJ2-5	TRBD1	NA	TRBV28	CASRPGGAGQETQYF	TGTGCCAGCAGGCCAGGGGGTGCGGGCCAAGAGACCCAGTACTTC
TRBJ2-7	TRBD1	NA	TRBV5-1	CASSFNPGQGSYEQYF	TGCGCCAGCAGCTTTAATCCGGGACAGGGGTCCTACGAGCAGTACTTC
TRBJ2-2	TRBD1	NA	TRBV6-1	CASRTGGSSGELFF	TGTGCCAGCCGAACAGGGGGCTCTTCCGGGGAGCTGTTTTTT